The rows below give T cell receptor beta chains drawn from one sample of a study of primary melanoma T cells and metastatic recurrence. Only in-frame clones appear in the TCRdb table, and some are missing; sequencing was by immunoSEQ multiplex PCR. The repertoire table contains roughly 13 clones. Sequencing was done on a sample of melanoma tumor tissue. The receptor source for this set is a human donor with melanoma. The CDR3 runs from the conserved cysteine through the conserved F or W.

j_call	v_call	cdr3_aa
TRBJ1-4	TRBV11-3	CASSLTGTGIEKLFF
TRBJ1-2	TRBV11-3	CASRLGQTFFYGYTF
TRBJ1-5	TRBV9	CASSEAGNNQPQHF
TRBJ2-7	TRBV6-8	CASSPGGANGAYEQYF
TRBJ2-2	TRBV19	CASSTRLAGDTGELFF
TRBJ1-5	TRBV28	CASSGDRAPQPQHF
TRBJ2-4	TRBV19	CASSTGTLAKNIQYF
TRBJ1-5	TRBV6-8	CASRPQRNQPQHF
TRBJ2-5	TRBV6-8	CASSYVLKGARSVYF